One and the same sample provided the 20 T cell receptor beta chains below, sequenced in a study of T cell responses to AZD1222 COVID-19 vaccine (dated by TCRdb to the early 2020s). Libraries were prepared through the immunoSEQ multiplex PCR assay. What TCRdb holds here is the immuneACCESS table cut down to in-frame rearrangements. Part of the clones is not present; checked against another copy, under half of the missing clones reflect an unresolved V gene, and the others are unexplained. The sample yields some 150,000 clones; roughly 88% were counted once. The top ten hold 5% to 5.5% of the sample. The time point label, as the study defines it: about 28 days (+/-7) after the second vaccine dose. Reading the label with the study, this specimen's treatment or condition is: meningococcal conjugate vaccine given as trial control. This specimen consisted of peripheral blood, obtained 28 days after the second dose of the MenACWY control vaccine. The receptors derive from an adult who received the MenACWY meningococcal vaccine as a control.

In the case of this clone: Germline and junction disagree at one end, which may indicate a read error. The rearrangement joins TRBV7-7 to TRBJ2-5; 8 bases agree with TRBD1. The CDR3 consists of 14 residues. The germline V gene has CDR1 SSHAT and CDR2 FNYEAQ (reference sequence). CDR3 nucleotides: TGTGCTAGCAGCTTAACAGGGGGATTAGAGACCCAGTACTTC. Translation gives CASSLTGGLETQYF.

The chain combines TRBV6-5 with TRBJ1-4; D gene ambiguous. The CDR3 covers 12 residues. CDR1 is MNHEY, CDR2 SVGAGI, per germline. V was clipped by 6 bases and J by 12 bases, with 14 bases between them. CDR3 bases: TGTGCCAGCAGACGAAAGGGAGGTCAACTGTTTTTT. This encodes CASRRKGGQLFF.

This chain joins TRBV6-6 and TRBJ1-2; D is possibly TRBD1 (5 bases). CDR3 length: 13 residues. Trimming left V 11 bases short and J 2 bases short, with 15 bases between. Germline V gene data show CDR1 as MNHNY and CDR2 as SVGAGI (reference sequence). The CDR3 bases are TGTGCCGGTGGAAGGGGCGAGAACTATGGCTACACCTTC. Protein sequence: CAGGRGENYGYTF.

This chain joins TRBV28 and TRBJ2-3; 8 positions match TRBD2. CDR3 length: 14 residues. The V and J ends lost 7 bases and 4 bases, in that order; junction bases with no gene match: 7. The germline gives CDR1 MDHEN, CDR2 SYDVKM. CDR3 coding DNA: TGTGCCAGCATCGCACGGGAGGGCCCAGATACGCAGTATTTT. Its protein is CASIAREGPDTQYF.

The rearrangement joins TRBV5-1 to TRBJ2-7; tentative D call: TRBD1 (6 bases). V was pared by 0 bases and J by 3 bases, with 13 bases between. This CDR3 is built from 15 residues. The germline V gene encodes CDR1 SGHRS and CDR2 YFSETQ. CDR3: CASSLEAGVYYEQYF. The CDR3 bases are TGCGCCAGCAGCTTGGAGGCAGGGGTTTACTACGAGCAGTACTTC. Based on the CDR3 plus reference TRBV5-1 and TRBJ2-7, the full variable domain is KAGVTQTPRYLIKTRGQQVTLSCSPISGHRSVSWYQQTPGQGLQFLFEYFSETQRNKGNFPGRFSGRQFSNSRSEMNVSTLELGDSALYLCASSLEAGVYYEQYFGPGTRLTVT.

The rearrangement links TRBV6-5 to TRBJ1-2; a possible D gene is TRBD1 (5 bases). The CDR3 has 13 amino acids. Trimming took 6 bases from V and 4 from J, leaving 12 bases between them. CDR1 MNHEY and CDR2 SVGAGI come from the germline V gene. Here the CDR3 reads CASRTVAIYGYTF. DNA for the CDR3: TGTGCCAGCAGGACAGTGGCAATCTATGGCTACACCTTC.

The chain recombines TRBV28 with TRBJ2-7; D unclear. Germline CDR1 MDHEN, CDR2 SYDVKM. Trimming stripped 3 bases from V and 1 base from J, with 4 bases between. The CDR3 length is 12 residues. The CDR3 DNA follows: TGTGCCAGCAGTTTGCCTTCCTACGAGCAGTACTTC. Amino acids: CASSLPSYEQYF. The full variable domain, rest sourced from reference TRBV28 and TRBJ2-7, is DVKVTQSSRYLVKRTGEKVFLECVQDMDHENMFWYRQDPGLGLRLIYFSYDVKMKEKGDIPEGYSVSREKKERFSLILESASTNQTSMYLCASSLPSYEQYFGPGTRLTVT.

This clone was seen once. The chain uses TRBV7-9 and TRBJ2-1, with a weak D call TRBD1 (6 bases). CDR3 length: 13 residues. In germline, CDR1 is SEHNR, CDR2 FQNEAQ (reference sequence). V lost 3 bases, J lost 8 bases, and 11 bases lay in between. Written as DNA, the CDR3 is TGTGCCAGCAGCTTTACAGGGCAGGATGAGCAGTTCTTC. As protein: CASSFTGQDEQFF.

The rearrangement links TRBV27 to TRBJ1-2; 8 bases line up with TRBD1. With V trimmed by 4 bases and J by 8 bases, 15 bases remained unmatched. This CDR3 has 16 amino acids. The germline gives CDR1 MNHEY, CDR2 SMNVEV (reference sequence). The CDR3 region has the DNA TGTGCCAGCAGTTCCGATTCTCAGGGGGCACCCACCGGCTACACCTTC. Translating it yields CASSSDSQGAPTGYTF.

The J gene is TRBJ2-3, the V gene TRBV30; 7 bases are shared with TRBD1. Germline lookup yields CDR1 GTSNPN and CDR2 SVGIG (reference sequence). CDR3 length: 14 residues. The J segment lost 5 bases and the V segment lost 5 bases, leaving 10 bases of the junction unmatched. CDR3 sequence reads: CAWGTAAWRDTQYF. The CDR3 DNA reads as TGTGCCTGGGGGACAGCCGCGTGGAGAGATACGCAGTATTTT. Together with reference TRBV30 and TRBJ2-3, the CDR3 gives the full variable domain: SQTIHQWPATLVQPVGSPLSLECTVEGTSNPNLYWYRQAAGRGLQLLFYSVGIGQISSEVPQNLSASRPQDRQFILSSKKLLLSDSGFYLCAWGTAAWRDTQYFGPGTRLTVL.

The rearrangement links TRBV5-1 to TRBJ1-6; 7 bases map to TRBD1. CDR1 SGHRS and CDR2 YFSETQ come from the germline V gene. The CDR3 consists of 16 residues. The V and J ends lost 4 bases and 0 bases, in that order; junction bases with no gene match: 4. The CDR3 sequence is CASSLGDSSYNSPLHF. The DNA of the CDR3 is TGCGCCAGCAGCCTGGGGGACAGCTCCTATAATTCACCCCTCCACTTT. The variable domain in full, completed from reference TRBV5-1 and TRBJ1-6, reads KAGVTQTPRYLIKTRGQQVTLSCSPISGHRSVSWYQQTPGQGLQFLFEYFSETQRNKGNFPGRFSGRQFSNSRSEMNVSTLELGDSALYLCASSLGDSSYNSPLHFGNGTRLTVT.

The rearrangement links TRBV6-5 to TRBJ2-3; 8 bases match TRBD1. The germline V gene encodes CDR1 MNHEY and CDR2 SVGAGI. This CDR3 region has 14 residues. The ends lost 4 bases at V and 1 base at J; junction bases unmatched: 1. The CDR3 bases are TGTGCCAGCAGTTTGGACAGGGGCACAGATACGCAGTATTTT. Amino acids: CASSLDRGTDTQYF.

The chain links TRBV30 to TRBJ2-7; no clear D gene. The CDR3 extends over 12 amino acids. Germline CDR1 and CDR2: GTSNPN and SVGIG (reference sequence). V lost 3 bases and J 0 bases, leaving 6 bases between the germline ends. CDR3 sequence reads: CAWSAGSYEQYF. The CDR3 bases are TGTGCCTGGAGCGCCGGCTCCTACGAGCAGTACTTC.

This sequence joins TRBV6-5 and TRBJ1-2; tentatively, D is TRBD1 (5 bases). Germline values: CDR1 MNHEY, CDR2 SVGAGI. There are 13 residues in the CDR3. With 6 bases removed from V and 4 bases from J, the gap between germline ends came to 12 bases. CDR3 loop: CASSSSGGYGYTF. As DNA, the CDR3 is TGTGCCAGCAGCTCGTCCGGGGGCTATGGCTACACCTTC.

The chain links TRBV7-2 to TRBJ2-7; a possible D gene is TRBD1 (6 bases). V lost 6 bases and J lost 4, with 16 bases in between. The CDR3 loop spans 14 amino acids. CDR1 and CDR2 from the germline V gene are SGHTA and FQGNSA. CDR3 DNA sequence: TGTGCCAGCAGACTAGGCGGCAGGGGTTACGAGCAGTACTTC. Protein sequence: CASRLGGRGYEQYF.

This chain links TRBV3-1 (or the pseudogene TRBV3-2) with TRBJ1-2; D remains ambiguous. The germline V gene has CDR1 LGHDT and CDR2 YNNKEL (reference sequence). Trimming took 0 bases from V and 1 from J, leaving 6 bases between them. The CDR3 has 14 amino acids. DNA of the CDR3: TGTGCCAGCAGCCAAGATCCGCTTAACTATGGCTACACCTTC. Its protein product is CASSQDPLNYGYTF.

The CDR3 protein is CSARPGNTIYF. Here the CDR3 DNA reads TGCAGTGCTAGGCCCGGAAACACCATATATTTT. This chain uses TRBV20-1 with TRBJ1-3; D remains unclear. V gave up 3 bases and J gave up 4 bases, with 4 bases separating them. The CDR3 consists of 11 residues. Germline V lookup: CDR1 DFQATT, CDR2 SNEGSKA (reference sequence).

This clone was seen once. V and J are TRBV2 and TRBJ1-2; the D is unclear. The germline V and J ends were trimmed by 5 bases and 6 bases, with 7 bases remaining between them. From germline, CDR1 is SNHLY and CDR2 FYNNEI. The CDR3 has 11 amino acids. The CDR3: CASSPRNGYTF. In DNA form, the CDR3 reads TGTGCCAGCAGTCCCAGGAATGGCTACACCTTC.

V is TRBV30 and J is TRBJ2-7; D is unresolved. V was trimmed by 3 bases and J by 3 bases, leaving 12 bases between them. The CDR3 covers 13 residues. Germline CDR1 reads GTSNPN; CDR2 reads SVGIG (reference sequence). CDR3 in amino acids: CAWRNYGDYEQYF. In DNA, the CDR3 is TGTGCCTGGAGGAATTACGGAGACTACGAGCAGTACTTC.

This clone was seen a few times. The rearrangement uses TRBV11-3 and TRBJ1-1; 9 bases fit TRBD1. The germline gives CDR1 SGHNT, CDR2 YENEEA. J was trimmed by 3 bases and V by 0 bases; bases with no gene match: 5. The CDR3 spans 16 residues. The CDR3, as DNA: TGTGCCAGCAGCTTAGAACCGGGACAGGGCGACACTGAAGCTTTCTTT. Its translation is CASSLEPGQGDTEAFF.